This T cell receptor (beta chain) is drawn from a study of blood T cell repertoires in COVID-19. Background on the study: Samples taken during acute and convalescent COVID-19 were collected in the United States, Italy and Spain.

This clone was seen once. CDR1 and CDR2 (germline): SGDLS, YYNGEE. The CDR3 has 20 residues. The J segment lost 4 bases and the V segment lost 4 bases, leaving 16 bases of the junction unmatched. The protocol was immunoSEQ multiplex PCR, while the TCRdb copy is restricted to in-frame clones and leaves out a portion. The data contain about 78,000 clones, 90% of them singletons. This sequence joins TRBV9 and TRBJ2-2; 13 positions agree with TRBD2. The sequencing sample was made of peripheral blood. The clonotype comes from a woman of 80 years or more with active or convalescent COVID-19. The CDR3 loop is CASSPRTSGRTPFSTGELFF. In DNA form, the CDR3 reads TGTGCCAGCAGCCCACGGACTAGCGGGAGAACTCCTTTCAGCACCGGGGAGCTGTTTTTT.